This TCR beta chain was identified in a study of T-cell reconstitution after alpha-beta-depleted transplantation in children. The TCRbeta library was prepared with unique molecular identifiers. In TCRdb, the PCR reads were re-called with MiXCR into one record per CDR3 protein. The sample has over 150,000 distinct CDR3 sequences; roughly 14% are singletons. There are many counts of this clonotype. The CDR3 contains 17 residues. V was trimmed by 1 base and J by 8 bases, leaving 22 bases between them. CDR1 SGHDT and CDR2 YYEEEE come from the germline V gene. This material consisted of PBMCs from the stem cell graft donor, taken from the stem cell graft. The source of this sequence is a human donor who donated a stem cell graft to a child with acute lymphoblastic leukemia. The rearrangement uses TRBV5-6 and TRBJ2-1, with D possibly matching TRBD2 (5 bases). CDR3 sequence reads: CASSLTQAQWVGDEQFF. The CDR3 nucleotides are TGTGCCAGCAGCTTGACCCAGGCACAATGGGTCGGGGATGAGCAGTTCTTC.